This entry lists 24 T cell receptor beta chains sequenced from one sample in a study of blood T cell repertoires in COVID-19. Clones were read by immunoSEQ multiplex PCR, and TCRdb kept only the in-frame ones, dropping some. This table has about 240,000 clones, 75% to 90% appearing once. Sequencing input: peripheral blood. The origin of the receptors is a woman in her sixties or seventies with active or convalescent COVID-19.

Comment on this clone: Other DNA sequences in the sample encode the same CDR3. The V and J genes are TRBV5-6 and TRBJ1-2; no clear D. The CDR3 is 12 residues long. The germline V and J ends were trimmed by 3 bases and 4 bases, with 7 bases remaining between them. Germline CDR1 SGHDT, CDR2 YYEEEE. The DNA of the CDR3 is TGTGCCAGCAGCTCGGGTCCCTATGGCTACACCTTC. It specifies CASSSGPYGYTF.

This sequence joins TRBV11-3 and TRBJ2-2; TRBD1 agrees at 10 bases. Germline lookup yields CDR1 SGHNT and CDR2 YENEEA. Unmatched junction bases numbered 12, after V lost 5 bases and J lost 0 bases. This CDR3 is 19 amino acids long. The CDR3 region is CASSPRIGGQGSNTGELFF. The CDR3 DNA sequence: TGTGCCAGCAGCCCAAGGATAGGGGGACAGGGGTCGAACACCGGGGAGCTGTTTTTT.

V is TRBV28 and J is TRBJ1-2; D is unclear. The V and J ends lost 3 bases and 2 bases respectively, with 7 bases between them. CDR1 is MDHEN, CDR2 SYDVKM, per germline. The CDR3 runs to 13 residues. The CDR3 nucleotides read TGTGCCAGCAGTTTCGGAGGGAACTATGGCTACACCTTC. It encodes CASSFGGNYGYTF.

This chain uses TRBV5-5 with TRBJ2-6; possible D gene TRBD1, 5 bases. Germline V gene data show CDR1 as SGHKS and CDR2 as YYEKEE (reference sequence). This CDR3 has 14 residues. With 7 bases removed from V and 2 bases from J, the gap between germline ends came to 10 bases. The CDR3 spells CASLGAPGANVLTF. CDR3 DNA sequence: TGTGCCAGCTTAGGGGCCCCTGGGGCCAACGTCCTGACTTTC.

This clone was recorded a few times. V usage is TRBV7-2 and J usage is TRBJ1-6; tentatively, D is TRBD1 (5 bases). Deletions cut 4 bases from V and 8 bases from J, with 12 bases between. The CDR3 length is 14 residues. Germline lookup yields CDR1 SGHTA and CDR2 FQGNSA. The CDR3 region is CASSSGPLDSPLHF. CDR3 coding DNA: TGTGCCAGCAGCTCAGGGCCGCTCGATTCACCCCTCCACTTT.

The genes are TRBV7-3 and TRBJ2-1; 8 nucleotides line up with TRBD2. Looked up from germline, CDR1 is SGHTA and CDR2 is FQGTGA. This CDR3 has 14 amino acids. Losses at the gene ends were 4 bases for V and 8 bases for J; bases not matched to a gene: 7. The CDR3, as DNA: TGTGCCAGCAGCTCAGGACTAGCAGGGGATGAGCAGTTCTTC. Protein product: CASSSGLAGDEQFF.

The table lists this clone with a count of one. The J gene is TRBJ1-2, the V gene TRBV5-5, with 10 bases fitting TRBD1. In germline, CDR1 is SGHKS, CDR2 YYEKEE (reference sequence). The CDR3 loop spans 16 amino acids. After removal of 4 bases from V and 4 bases from J, the junction contained 10 bases not matched to a gene. CDR3 region: CASSPTGTGEFYGYTF. The CDR3 nucleotides are TGTGCCAGCAGCCCAACCGGGACAGGGGAATTCTATGGCTACACCTTC.

The chain recombines TRBV18 with TRBJ2-5, with a possible D match to TRBD2 (5 bases). Germline V CDR1 and CDR2: KGHSH, LQKENI. The V and J ends lost 4 bases and 2 bases respectively, with 8 bases between them. The CDR3 extends over 13 amino acids. Written as DNA, the CDR3 is TGTGCCAGCTCACTCGGGGAGCAAGAGACCCAGTACTTC. This sequence encodes CASSLGEQETQYF.

The V gene is TRBV30, the J gene TRBJ2-3; 7 positions agree with TRBD1. This CDR3 has 15 amino acids. The germline CDR1 and CDR2 sequences are GTSNPN and SVGIG (reference sequence). Trimming removed 0 bases from V and 4 bases from J; junction bases left unmatched: 7. The CDR3 here is CAWSVYRGRPDTQYF. DNA of the CDR3: TGTGCCTGGAGTGTCTACAGGGGCCGCCCAGATACGCAGTATTTT.

The rearrangement joins TRBV3-1 (or the pseudogene TRBV3-2) to TRBJ1-2, with D perhaps matching TRBD1 (5 bases). Germline loops: CDR1 LGHDT, CDR2 YNNKEL (reference sequence). V was shortened by 1 base and J by 4 bases, with 19 bases between the two germline ends. This CDR3 is built from 17 residues. In DNA form, the CDR3 reads TGTGCCAGCAGCCAAGCCTCCGGGGGACTAGGAGCCTATGGCTACACCTTC. It yields the protein CASSQASGGLGAYGYTF.

V usage is TRBV5-1 and J usage is TRBJ2-7; the D gene is possibly TRBD1 (5 bases). CDR1 and CDR2 from the germline V gene are SGHRS and YFSETQ. CDR3 length: 13 amino acids. The V end lost 0 bases, the J end lost 4 bases, and 8 bases lay between the germline ends. CDR3 DNA sequence: TGCGCCAGCAGCTTGGGGGGCCGTTACGAGCAGTACTTC. It translates to CASSLGGRYEQYF.

V gene TRBV11-2 combines with J gene TRBJ2-7, with D uncertain. V dropped 5 bases and J dropped 4 bases, with 6 bases sitting between them. The CDR3 has 11 residues. Germline V gene data show CDR1 as SGHAT and CDR2 as FQNNGV. CDR3 region: CASSGQYEQYF. The CDR3 region has the DNA TGTGCCAGCAGCGGGCAGTACGAGCAGTACTTC.

This clone was seen once. The V gene is TRBV3-1 (or the pseudogene TRBV3-2), the J gene TRBJ1-2; possibly TRBD1 for D (5 bases). CDR1 and CDR2 from the germline V gene are LGHDT and YNNKEL (reference sequence). The CDR3 has 22 residues. The V and J ends lost 0 bases and 2 bases respectively, with 31 bases between them. In nucleotides, the CDR3 is TGTGCCAGCAGCCAAGAATTGGCAATCAATCTTCTTGGGGACTCCGAGAACTATGGCTACACCTTC. Its protein product is CASSQELAINLLGDSENYGYTF.

The gene calls are TRBV6-5 and TRBJ1-1, with D tentatively TRBD1 (5 bases). CDR1 is MNHEY and CDR2 is SVGAGI in the germline V gene. CDR3 length equals 13 residues. The V and J ends lost 4 bases and 2 bases respectively, with 8 bases between them. Here the CDR3 DNA reads TGTGCCAGCAGTTCCAGGGATAACACTGAAGCTTTCTTT. Its protein product is CASSSRDNTEAFF.

V is TRBV27 and J is TRBJ1-1; the D gene is possibly TRBD1 (5 bases). Deletions cut 5 bases from V and 1 base from J, with 8 bases between. The CDR3 spans 13 residues. Germline V CDR1 and CDR2: MNHEY, SMNVEV (reference sequence). Here the CDR3 DNA reads TGTGCCAGCAGTCCCAGGGAGAACACTGAAGCTTTCTTT. It codes for CASSPRENTEAFF.

This clone was counted a single time. The rearrangement uses TRBV6-5 and TRBJ1-3; tentative D call: TRBD1 (5 bases). The length of the CDR3 is 14 residues. The ends were cut back, 0 bases at V and 7 bases at J, with 10 bases in the middle. Germline CDR1 is MNHEY and CDR2 is SVGAGI. This CDR3 reads CASSYSSGGNTIYF. The CDR3 DNA reads as TGTGCCAGCAGTTACTCTTCTGGGGGGAACACCATATATTTT.

With respect to this clone: Other DNA sequences in this specimen translate into the identical CDR3. The chain links TRBV9 to TRBJ1-3, with TRBD1 matching over 9 bases. CDR3 size: 15 residues. Trimming removed 0 bases from V and 4 bases from J; junction bases left unmatched: 2. Germline values: CDR1 SGDLS, CDR2 YYNGEE. CDR3 region: CASSVGTGAGNTIYF. For the CDR3, the DNA is TGTGCCAGCAGCGTAGGGACAGGGGCCGGAAACACCATATATTTT.

The chain combines TRBV7-9 with TRBJ2-3; 12 bases are a match to TRBD2. Trimming cost V 5 bases and J 2 bases; bases outside gene matches: 8. CDR3 length equals 17 residues. The germline CDR1 and CDR2 sequences are SEHNR and FQNEAQ (reference sequence). The CDR3 here is CASSTKTSGGNTDTQYF. In nucleotides, the CDR3 is TGTGCCAGCAGCACAAAGACTAGCGGGGGCAACACAGATACGCAGTATTTT.

The J gene is TRBJ2-7, the V gene TRBV5-1; D is ambiguous. In germline, CDR1 is SGHRS, CDR2 YFSETQ. This CDR3 comprises 13 residues. The ends were cut back, 2 bases at V and 4 bases at J, with 10 bases in the middle. The CDR3 here is CASSLTQMYEQYF. The CDR3 DNA is TGCGCCAGCAGCTTAACCCAGATGTACGAGCAGTACTTC.

Comments on this clone: The same CDR3 arises from other DNA sequences in this sample as well. The chain joins TRBV12-3 or TRBV12-4 to TRBJ1-2, with 7 bases fitting TRBD1. Trimming cost V 5 bases and J 3 bases; bases outside gene matches: 3. The CDR3 is made up of 13 amino acids. This chain's CDR3 is CASSPDRDYGYTF. Written as DNA, the CDR3 is TGTGCCAGCAGTCCCGACAGGGACTATGGCTACACCTTC.

The V and J genes are TRBV19 and TRBJ1-1; D possibly corresponds to TRBD1 (6 bases). In germline, CDR1 is LNHDA, CDR2 SQIVND (reference sequence). Trimming stripped 3 bases from V and 4 bases from J, with 24 bases between. This CDR3 has 18 residues. CDR3 loop: CASSMWVSAGARPTEAFF. The CDR3 DNA reads as TGTGCCAGTAGTATGTGGGTCTCGGCAGGGGCTCGCCCCACTGAAGCTTTCTTT.

The rearrangement uses TRBV11-1 and TRBJ1-1; 9 bases agree with TRBD1. V shed 3 bases, J shed 5 bases, and the junction held 1 base outside the gene matches. Germline CDR1 and CDR2: SGHAT and FQDESV (reference sequence). The CDR3 extends over 13 amino acids. The CDR3 DNA follows: TGTGCCAGCAGCTTGACAGGGGGTACTGAAGCTTTCTTT. As protein: CASSLTGGTEAFF.

This clone was observed a few times. The chain employs TRBV6-5 and TRBJ1-1, with 7 nucleotides matching TRBD1. Trimming at V came to 2 bases and at J to 11 bases, leaving 11 bases not matched to a gene. CDR3 length equals 14 residues. Germline CDR1 is MNHEY and CDR2 is SVGAGI. This CDR3 is CASSYPGLGQKAFF. CDR3 sequence (DNA): TGTGCCAGCAGTTACCCGGGGCTGGGACAGAAGGCTTTCTTT.

V gene TRBV11-1 combines with J gene TRBJ1-1, with D unclear. Germline CDR1 and CDR2: SGHAT and FQDESV (reference sequence). The CDR3 is made up of 13 amino acids. V lost 3 bases and J 1 base, leaving 6 bases between the germline ends. CDR3 sequence: CASSLQENTEAFF. The CDR3 region has the DNA TGTGCCAGCAGCTTGCAGGAGAACACTGAAGCTTTCTTT. The variable domain in full, completed from reference TRBV11-1 and TRBJ1-1, reads EAEVAQSPRYKITEKSQAVAFWCDPISGHATLYWYRQILGQGPELLVQFQDESVVDDSQLPKDRFSAERLKGVDSTLKIQPAELGDSAMYLCASSLQENTEAFFGQGTRLTVV.